This TCR beta chain was found in a study of shared clonotypes between healthy human individuals. For the study at large: The study drew on a couple of women and a few men aged 18 to 49 as donors. Three plates were used per donor for CD4 naive, three for CD4 memory, two for CD8 naive and one for CD8 memory.

Measured with immunoSEQ multiplex PCR; TCRdb has only the in-frame clones, and not every one. This sample has 2 million to 2.5 million clones, with more than 90% found just once. Trimming shortened V by 3 bases and J by 3 bases, and 12 bases separated the two germline ends. Germline CDR1 is SGHTA and CDR2 is FQGNSA. This CDR3 spans 14 amino acids. Specimen: naive CD4+ T cells sorted from blood. Subset defined: CD45RA+ positively selected. The J gene is TRBJ2-7, the V gene TRBV7-2, with D possibly matching TRBD1 (6 bases). The receptor's source is a man aged 18 to 30 in good health. The CDR3 nucleotides read TGTGCCAGCAGCTTTTCGACAGGTGACTACGAGCAGTACTTC. Its translation is CASSFSTGDYEQYF.